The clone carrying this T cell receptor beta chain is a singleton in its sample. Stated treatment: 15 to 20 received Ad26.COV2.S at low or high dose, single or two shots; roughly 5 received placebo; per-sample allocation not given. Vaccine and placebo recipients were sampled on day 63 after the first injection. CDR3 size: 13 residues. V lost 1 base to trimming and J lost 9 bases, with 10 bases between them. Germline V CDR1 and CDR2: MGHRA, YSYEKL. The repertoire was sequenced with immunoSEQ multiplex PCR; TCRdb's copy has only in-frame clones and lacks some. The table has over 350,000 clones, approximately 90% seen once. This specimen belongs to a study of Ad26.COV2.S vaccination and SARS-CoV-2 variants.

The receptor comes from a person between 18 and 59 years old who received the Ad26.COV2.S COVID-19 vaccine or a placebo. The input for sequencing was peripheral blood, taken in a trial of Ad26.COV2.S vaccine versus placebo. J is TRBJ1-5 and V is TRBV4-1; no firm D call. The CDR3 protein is CASSQVPVGPQHF. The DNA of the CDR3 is TGCGCCAGCAGCCAAGTCCCAGTAGGGCCCCAGCATTTT.